This paragraph covers one TCR beta chain sequence. Antigen specificity is unknown. Reverse transcription of extracted RNA yielded cDNA, which provided the sequencing template. Sequenced by immunoSEQ multiplex PCR; TCRdb stores in-frame clones only, minus some. The repertoire holds about 220,000 clones, with more than 45% as singletons. The V and J ends lost 5 bases and 1 base, in that order; junction bases with no gene match: 6. This CDR3 has 15 residues. Germline V lookup: CDR1 LGHNA, CDR2 YSLEER. This specimen comes from a study of CD8+ T cells in alopecia areata. Treatment in this sample: oral pan-JAK inhibitor, 5-10 mg twice daily. Study results and caveats: The study found tofacitinib significantly decreased scalp clonality and expanded CD8+ clones among the top 100.

Specimen: CD4+ T cells sorted from blood, collected at week 4, from a patient treated with tofacitinib. The chain uses TRBV4-3 and TRBJ1-1; TRBD1 matches at 8 bases. The clonotype originates from a human donor with alopecia areata. DNA of the CDR3: TGCGCCAGCAGCAGGTCTCAGGGGGCGAACACTGAAGCTTTCTTT. Its translation: CASSRSQGANTEAFF.